These T cell receptor beta chains were read from a single sample in a study of T cells in Graves' hyperthyroidism and ophthalmopathy. TCRdb re-called the multiplex PCR reads through MiXCR, storing one row per CDR3 protein. The data contain around 400,000 distinct CDR3 sequences, 12% to 15% of them singletons. Source material: blood. These receptors were taken from a woman aged 55-75 years with Graves' ophthalmopathy. The CDR3 runs from the conserved cysteine through the conserved F or W. The D gene is left open where the match is weak. Some rows mark clone size as missing; the rest say once, few, many or name a class of expanded clone.

CAISELQGVLQADTQYF	TGTGCCATCAGTGAGCTCCAGGGGGTTTTACAGGCAGATACGCAGTATTTT	TRBD1	TRBV10-3	TRBJ2-3	NA
CASSVRFKDTIYF	TGTGCCAGCAGTGTCCGTTTCAAGGACACCATATATTTT	NA	TRBV6-1	TRBJ1-3	NA
CASSMGRVGGYTF	TGTGCCAGTAGTATGGGCAGGGTAGGTGGCTACACCTTC	NA	TRBV19	TRBJ1-2	NA
CASSFGRGIQETQYF	TGTGCCAGCAGCTTCGGAAGGGGGATCCAAGAGACCCAGTACTTC	NA	TRBV5-8	TRBJ2-5	NA
CASSPPSTGEQYF	TGTGCCAGCTCACCACCGTCCACGGGGGAGCAGTACTTC	NA	TRBV18	TRBJ2-7	many
CSAQNPRAGSSYEQYF	TGCAGTGCGCAAAACCCCAGGGCAGGAAGCTCCTACGAGCAGTACTTC	NA	TRBV20-1	TRBJ2-7	many
CASSSAGTTDTQYF	TGTGCCAGCAGTTCTGCGGGGACAACAGATACGCAGTATTTT	NA	TRBV28	TRBJ2-3	many
CASSPPASGSYNEQFF	TGTGCCAGCTCACCACCAGCTAGCGGATCCTACAATGAGCAGTTCTTC	TRBD2	TRBV18	TRBJ2-1	many
CASSGSGSNYNEQFF	TGTGCCAGCAGTGGTAGCGGGAGCAACTACAATGAGCAGTTCTTC	TRBD2	TRBV2	TRBJ2-1	NA
CAINELAGSSYNEQFF	TGTGCCATCAACGAACTAGCTGGGAGCTCCTACAATGAGCAGTTCTTC	NA	TRBV10-3	TRBJ2-1	many
CASSSVVGQFLVGELFF	TGTGCCAGCAGCTCCGTCGTTGGGCAGTTCCTTGTCGGGGAGCTGTTTTTT	NA	TRBV11-2	TRBJ2-2	many
CATSDPGQGANEQFF	TGTGCCACCAGTGACCCCGGACAGGGGGCGAATGAGCAGTTCTTC	TRBD1	TRBV24-1	TRBJ2-1	few
CASSPDLTETQYF	TGTGCCAGCTCACCAGACCTCACGGAGACCCAGTACTTC	NA	TRBV18	TRBJ2-5	NA
CSARPLSYEQYF	TGCAGTGCTAGGCCGCTCTCTTACGAGCAGTACTTC	NA	TRBV20-1	TRBJ2-7	many
CASSVPSGLDTDTQYF	TGCGCCAGCAGCGTTCCTAGCGGGCTAGACACAGATACGCAGTATTTT	TRBD2	TRBV5-1	TRBJ2-3	many
CASSSPPGNTIYF	TGTGCCAGCAGCTCCCCTCCTGGAAACACCATATATTTT	NA	TRBV7-2	TRBJ1-3	NA
CASSPPGPNQETQYF	TGTGCCAGCAGTCCGCCCGGACCCAACCAAGAGACCCAGTACTTC	NA	TRBV27	TRBJ2-5	many
CAWSPLTSGRADTQYF	TGTGCCTGGAGTCCACTAACTAGCGGGAGGGCAGATACGCAGTATTTT	TRBD2	TRBV30	TRBJ2-3	many
CASSLVAGASGELFF	TGCGCCAGCAGCTTGGTTGCGGGAGCGTCGGGGGAGCTGTTTTTT	TRBD2	TRBV5-1	TRBJ2-2	many
CASSHNYGYTF	TGTGCCAGCAGCCATAACTATGGCTACACCTTC	NA	TRBV3-1	TRBJ1-2	many
CASSLLVTVYNEQFF	TGTGCCAGCAGCTTGCTGGTAACGGTGTACAATGAGCAGTTCTTC	NA	TRBV7-9	TRBJ2-1	few
CASSSISESYEQYF	TGTGCCAGCAGCTCCATCTCAGAGTCCTACGAGCAGTACTTC	NA	TRBV11-3	TRBJ2-7	NA
CASSSLAGPNEQFF	TGCGCCAGCAGCTCACTAGCGGGACCTAATGAGCAGTTCTTC	TRBD2	TRBV7-3	TRBJ2-1	many
CASSAKGSEPYNEQFF	TGTGCCAGCAGCGCCAAGGGTAGCGAACCATACAATGAGCAGTTCTTC	NA	TRBV7-8	TRBJ2-1	many
CASSPLAGGGEQFF	TGTGCCAGCAGCCCGTTAGCGGGAGGGGGTGAGCAGTTCTTC	TRBD2	TRBV3-1	TRBJ2-1	NA
CASSQDVGGQGYQPQHF	TGCGCCAGCAGCCAAGATGTAGGCGGACAGGGGTATCAGCCCCAGCATTTT	TRBD1	TRBV4-1	TRBJ1-5	many
CASSGRGQGEEKLFF	TGTGCCAGCAGTGGGAGAGGACAGGGTGAAGAAAAACTGTTTTTT	TRBD1	TRBV2	TRBJ1-4	NA
CASSLGAQSYNEQFF	TGTGCCAGCAGCTTGGGGGCGCAATCCTACAATGAGCAGTTCTTC	NA	TRBV7-2	TRBJ2-1	many
CASSPGTSGREGQFF	TGTGCCAGCAGCCCTGGGACTAGCGGGAGGGAGGGTCAGTTCTTC	TRBD2	TRBV11-3	TRBJ2-1	few
CATSDFADGRSLGYTF	TGTGCCACCAGTGATTTCGCGGACGGTCGCTCCCTTGGCTACACCTTC	NA	TRBV24-1	TRBJ1-2	few
CASSQRTSGLTDTQYF	TGTGCCAGCAGCCAACGGACTAGCGGTCTCACAGATACGCAGTATTTT	TRBD2	TRBV11-1	TRBJ2-3	many
CASSPETPSYNEQFF	TGTGCCAGCTCACCAGAGACACCTTCCTACAATGAGCAGTTCTTC	NA	TRBV18	TRBJ2-1	NA
CASSPGLAGGGTQYF	TGTGCCAGCAGTCCAGGACTAGCGGGAGGTGGGACCCAGTACTTC	TRBD2	TRBV11-2	TRBJ2-5	NA
CASSPTDRGYPYEQYF	TGCGCCAGCAGTCCCACCGACAGGGGGTATCCCTACGAGCAGTACTTC	TRBD1	TRBV5-1	TRBJ2-7	few
CASSPGTSTGELFF	TGCGCCAGCAGCCCCGGGACCAGCACCGGGGAGCTGTTTTTT	NA	TRBV5-1	TRBJ2-2	many
CASSSPGGTGELFF	TGTGCCAGCAGCTCCCCCGGGGGCACCGGGGAGCTGTTTTTT	NA	TRBV5-4	TRBJ2-2	NA
CASRGTSGSYEQYF	TGTGCCAGCAGAGGGACTAGCGGGAGCTACGAGCAGTACTTC	TRBD2	TRBV12-3/TRBV12-4	TRBJ2-7	many
CASSYVSGSGGELFF	TGCGCCAGCAGTTATGTTAGCGGGAGCGGCGGGGAGCTGTTTTTT	TRBD2	TRBV5-1	TRBJ2-2	many
CASSHQGTGELFF	TGTGCCAGCAGCCATCAGGGTACCGGGGAGCTGTTTTTT	NA	TRBV4-2	TRBJ2-2	NA
CASTQGGEGMETQYF	TGTGCCAGCACCCAGGGGGGGGAAGGAATGGAGACCCAGTACTTC	NA	TRBV28	TRBJ2-5	many
CASSDAGTASYEQYF	TGTGCCAGCAGTGACGCCGGGACAGCTTCCTACGAGCAGTACTTC	TRBD1	TRBV6-1	TRBJ2-7	many